This note documents a single T cell receptor beta chain sequence. The genes and germline here are from mouse. The read finishes 1 residue shy of the CDR3 end, and the germline J gene is used to complete it. The data were taken from a study of tissue T cells after allogeneic stem cell transplantation. The protocol was immunoSEQ multiplex PCR, while the TCRdb copy is restricted to in-frame clones and leaves out a portion. This table has some 7,000 clones, roughly half appearing once. The CDR3 is 16 residues long. CDR1 KGHTA and CDR2 FQNQQP come from the germline V gene. Time point specified: mouse harvest day 7 after allogeneic transplant. The graft held 10^6 splenic CD5+ T cells and 10^7 T-cell-depleted bone marrow cells.

The chain combines TRBV23 with TRBJ2-7; the table names TRBD2, a call not compared with the DNA. The sequencing sample was made of lymph node tissue. The TCR originated in a female BALB/c mouse given C57BL/6 T cells with graft-versus-host disease after an allogeneic hematopoietic cell transplant. CDR3 protein: CSSSQSRDWGIYEQYF. The DNA read from the CDR3 is TGCTCCAGCAGTCAATCCCGGGACTGGGGGATCTATGAACAGTAC.